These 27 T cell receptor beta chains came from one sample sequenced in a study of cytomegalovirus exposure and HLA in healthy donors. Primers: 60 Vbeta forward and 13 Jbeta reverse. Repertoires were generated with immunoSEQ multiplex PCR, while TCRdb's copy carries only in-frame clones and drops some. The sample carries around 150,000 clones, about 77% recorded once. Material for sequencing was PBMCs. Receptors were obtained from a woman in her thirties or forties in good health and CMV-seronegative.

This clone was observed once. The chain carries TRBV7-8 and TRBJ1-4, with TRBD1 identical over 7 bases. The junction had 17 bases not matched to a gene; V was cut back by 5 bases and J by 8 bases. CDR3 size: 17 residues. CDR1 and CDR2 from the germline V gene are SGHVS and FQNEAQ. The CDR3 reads CASSARREQGIGEKLFF. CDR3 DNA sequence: TGTGCCAGCAGCGCACGAAGAGAACAGGGGATCGGGGAAAAACTGTTTTTT.

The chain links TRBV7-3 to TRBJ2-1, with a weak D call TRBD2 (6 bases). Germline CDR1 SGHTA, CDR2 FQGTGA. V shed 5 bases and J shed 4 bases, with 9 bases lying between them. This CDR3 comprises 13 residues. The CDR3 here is CASSGGTYNEQFF. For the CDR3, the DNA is TGTGCCAGCAGCGGGGGGACTTACAATGAGCAGTTCTTC.

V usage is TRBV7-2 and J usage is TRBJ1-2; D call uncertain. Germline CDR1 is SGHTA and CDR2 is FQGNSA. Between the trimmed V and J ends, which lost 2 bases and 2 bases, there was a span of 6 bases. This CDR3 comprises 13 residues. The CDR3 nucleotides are TGTGCCAGCAGCTTATACAACAACTATGGCTACACCTTC. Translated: CASSLYNNYGYTF.

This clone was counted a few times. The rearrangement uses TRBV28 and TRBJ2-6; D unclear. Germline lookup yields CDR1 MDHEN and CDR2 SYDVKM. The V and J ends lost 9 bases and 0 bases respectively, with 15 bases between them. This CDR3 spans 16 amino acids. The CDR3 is CASGVYRVSGANVLTF. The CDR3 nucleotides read TGTGCCAGTGGAGTATACCGAGTCTCTGGGGCCAACGTCCTGACTTTC. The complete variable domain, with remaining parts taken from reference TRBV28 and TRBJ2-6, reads DVKVTQSSRYLVKRTGEKVFLECVQDMDHENMFWYRQDPGLGLRLIYFSYDVKMKEKGDIPEGYSVSREKKERFSLILESASTNQTSMYLCASGVYRVSGANVLTFGAGSRLTVL.

CDR3 nucleotide sequence: TGCGCCAGCAGCCTTCGGACTAGCGTGGGCGCGAGCTCCTACGAGCAGTACTTC. Its protein product is CASSLRTSVGASSYEQYF. The chain combines TRBV4-3 with TRBJ2-7; 9 bases agree with TRBD2. The germline gives CDR1 LGHNA, CDR2 YSLEER. CDR3 size: 18 residues. The V gene end was trimmed by 4 bases and the J gene end by 0 bases; junction bases not matched to a gene: 13.

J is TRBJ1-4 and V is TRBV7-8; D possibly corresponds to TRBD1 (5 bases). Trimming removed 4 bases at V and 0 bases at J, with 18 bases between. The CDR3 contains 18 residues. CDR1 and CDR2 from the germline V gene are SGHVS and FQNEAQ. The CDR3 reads CASSSRGGEGATNEKLFF. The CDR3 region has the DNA TGTGCCAGCAGCTCCCGAGGAGGGGAGGGAGCAACTAATGAAAAACTGTTTTTT.

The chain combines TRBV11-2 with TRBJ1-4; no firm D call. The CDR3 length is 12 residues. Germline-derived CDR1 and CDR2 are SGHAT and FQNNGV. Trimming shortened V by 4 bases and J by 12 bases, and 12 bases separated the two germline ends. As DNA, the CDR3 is TGTGCCAGCAGCTCGGGTGAATACGAACTGTTTTTT. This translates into CASSSGEYELFF.

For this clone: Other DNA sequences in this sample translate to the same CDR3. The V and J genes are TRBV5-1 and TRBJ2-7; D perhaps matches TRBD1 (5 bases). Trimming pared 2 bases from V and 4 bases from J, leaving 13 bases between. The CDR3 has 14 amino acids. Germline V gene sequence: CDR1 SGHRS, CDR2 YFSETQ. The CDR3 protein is CASSLDSPLYEQYF. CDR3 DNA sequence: TGCGCCAGCAGCTTAGACAGCCCCCTGTACGAGCAGTACTTC.

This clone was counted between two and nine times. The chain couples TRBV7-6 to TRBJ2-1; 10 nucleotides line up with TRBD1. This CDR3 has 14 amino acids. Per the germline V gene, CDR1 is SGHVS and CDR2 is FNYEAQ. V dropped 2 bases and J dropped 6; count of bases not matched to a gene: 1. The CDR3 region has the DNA TGTGCCAGCAGCTTATGGACAGGGGGCAATGAGCAGTTCTTC. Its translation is CASSLWTGGNEQFF.

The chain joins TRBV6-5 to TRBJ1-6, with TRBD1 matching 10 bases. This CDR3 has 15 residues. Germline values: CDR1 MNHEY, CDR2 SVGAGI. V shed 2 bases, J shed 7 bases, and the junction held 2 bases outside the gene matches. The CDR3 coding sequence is TGTGCCAGCAGTTACCGGACAGGGGGGAATTCACCCCTCCACTTT. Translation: CASSYRTGGNSPLHF.

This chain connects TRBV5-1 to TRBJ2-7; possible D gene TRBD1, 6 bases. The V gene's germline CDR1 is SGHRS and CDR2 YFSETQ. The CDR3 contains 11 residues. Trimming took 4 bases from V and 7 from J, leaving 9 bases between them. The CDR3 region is CASSEQGEQYF. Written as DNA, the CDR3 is TGCGCCAGCAGCGAACAGGGTGAGCAGTACTTC.

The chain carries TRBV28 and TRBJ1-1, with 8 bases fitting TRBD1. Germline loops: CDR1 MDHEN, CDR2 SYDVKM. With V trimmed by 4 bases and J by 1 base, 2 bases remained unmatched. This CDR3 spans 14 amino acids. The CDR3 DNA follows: TGTGCCAGCAGTTACAGGGGGACGAACACTGAAGCTTTCTTT. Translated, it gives CASSYRGTNTEAFF.

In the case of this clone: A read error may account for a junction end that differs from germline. This CDR3 is CARSERGTGIYEQYF. The CDR3 nucleotides are TGTGCCAGAAGTGAACGGGGGACAGGGATCTACGAGCAGTACTTC. The rearrangement joins TRBV2 to TRBJ2-7; 9 nucleotides match TRBD1. The germline V gene encodes CDR1 SNHLY and CDR2 FYNNEI. The CDR3 totals 15 residues.

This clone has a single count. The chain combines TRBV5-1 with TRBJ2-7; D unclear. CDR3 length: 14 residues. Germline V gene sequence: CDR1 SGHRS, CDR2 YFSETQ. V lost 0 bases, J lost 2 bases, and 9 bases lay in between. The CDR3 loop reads CASSLDGEPYEQYF. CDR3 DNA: TGCGCCAGCAGCTTGGACGGAGAGCCCTACGAGCAGTACTTC.

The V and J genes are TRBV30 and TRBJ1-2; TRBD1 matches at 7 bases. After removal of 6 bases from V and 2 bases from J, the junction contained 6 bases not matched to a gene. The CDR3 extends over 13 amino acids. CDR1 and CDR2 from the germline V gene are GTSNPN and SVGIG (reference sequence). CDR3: CACLARGNYGYTF. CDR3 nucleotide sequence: TGTGCCTGCCTGGCCAGGGGGAACTATGGCTACACCTTC.

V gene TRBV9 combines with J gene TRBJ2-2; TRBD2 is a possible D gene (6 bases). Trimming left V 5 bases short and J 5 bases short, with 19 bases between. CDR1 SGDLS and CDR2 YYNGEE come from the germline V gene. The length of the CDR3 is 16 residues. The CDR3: CASSFRRGEQTGELFF. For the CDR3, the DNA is TGTGCCAGCAGTTTTAGGAGGGGTGAACAAACCGGGGAGCTGTTTTTT. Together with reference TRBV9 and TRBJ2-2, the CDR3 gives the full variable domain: DSGVTQTPKHLITATGQRVTLRCSPRSGDLSVYWYQQSLDQGLQFLIQYYNGEERAKGNILERFSAQQFPDLHSELNLSSLELGDSALYFCASSFRRGEQTGELFFGEGSRLTVL.

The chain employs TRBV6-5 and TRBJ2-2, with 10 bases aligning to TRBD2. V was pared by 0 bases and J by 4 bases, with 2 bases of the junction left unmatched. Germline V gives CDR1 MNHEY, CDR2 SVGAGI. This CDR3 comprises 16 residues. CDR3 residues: CASSYSPSGSTGELFF. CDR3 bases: TGTGCCAGCAGTTACTCTCCTAGCGGGAGCACCGGGGAGCTGTTTTTT.

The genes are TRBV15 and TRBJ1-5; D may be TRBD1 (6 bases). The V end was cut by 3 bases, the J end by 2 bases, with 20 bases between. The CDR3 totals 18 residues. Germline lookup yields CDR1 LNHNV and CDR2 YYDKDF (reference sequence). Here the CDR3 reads CATSSSTSRGLGNQPQHF. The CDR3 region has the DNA TGTGCCACCAGCAGCTCCACAAGCAGGGGCTTGGGCAATCAGCCCCAGCATTTT.

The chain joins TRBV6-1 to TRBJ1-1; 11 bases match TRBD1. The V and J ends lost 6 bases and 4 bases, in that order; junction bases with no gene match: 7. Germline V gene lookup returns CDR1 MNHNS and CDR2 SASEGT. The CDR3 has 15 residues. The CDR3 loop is CASRTGTGGTTEAFF. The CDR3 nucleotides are TGTGCCAGCAGAACAGGGACAGGGGGTACCACTGAAGCTTTCTTT.

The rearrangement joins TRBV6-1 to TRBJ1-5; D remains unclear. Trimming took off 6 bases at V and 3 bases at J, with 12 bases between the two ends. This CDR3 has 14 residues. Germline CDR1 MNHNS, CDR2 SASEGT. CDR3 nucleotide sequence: TGTGCCAGCAGAGAGAACAGTGACAATCAGCCCCAGCATTTT. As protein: CASRENSDNQPQHF.

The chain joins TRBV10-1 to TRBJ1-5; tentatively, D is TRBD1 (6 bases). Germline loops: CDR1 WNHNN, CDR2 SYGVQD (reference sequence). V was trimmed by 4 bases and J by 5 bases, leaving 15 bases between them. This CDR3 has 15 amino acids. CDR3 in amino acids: CASSVTTGLHQPQHF. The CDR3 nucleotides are TGCGCCAGCAGTGTCACGACAGGTTTGCATCAGCCCCAGCATTTT.

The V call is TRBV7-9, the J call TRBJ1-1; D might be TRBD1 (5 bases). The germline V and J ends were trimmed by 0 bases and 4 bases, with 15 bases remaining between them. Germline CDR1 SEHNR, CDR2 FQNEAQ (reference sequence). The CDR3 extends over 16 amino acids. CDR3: CASSLARGGGSTEAFF. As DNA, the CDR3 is TGTGCCAGCAGCTTAGCACGGGGGGGTGGGAGCACTGAAGCTTTCTTT. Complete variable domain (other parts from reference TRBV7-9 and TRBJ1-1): DTGVSQNPRHKITKRGQNVTFRCDPISEHNRLYWYRQTLGQGPEFLTYFQNEAQLEKSRLLSDRFSAERPKGSFSTLEIQRTEQGDSAMYLCASSLARGGGSTEAFFGQGTRLTVV.

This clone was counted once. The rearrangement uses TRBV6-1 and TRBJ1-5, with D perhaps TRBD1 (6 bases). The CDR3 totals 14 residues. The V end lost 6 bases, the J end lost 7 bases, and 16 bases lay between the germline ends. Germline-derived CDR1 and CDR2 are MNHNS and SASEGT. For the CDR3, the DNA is TGTGCCAGCAGCTTGGACCCCAGGGGCCAGCCCCAGCATTTT. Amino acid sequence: CASSLDPRGQPQHF.

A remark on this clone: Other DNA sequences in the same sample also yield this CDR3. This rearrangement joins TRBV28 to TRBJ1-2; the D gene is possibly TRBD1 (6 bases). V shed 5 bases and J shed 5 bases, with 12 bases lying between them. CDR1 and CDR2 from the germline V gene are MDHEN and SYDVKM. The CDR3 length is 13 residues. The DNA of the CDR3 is TGTGCCAGCAGTCCAGGGGTAGGGTATGGCTACACCTTC. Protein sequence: CASSPGVGYGYTF.

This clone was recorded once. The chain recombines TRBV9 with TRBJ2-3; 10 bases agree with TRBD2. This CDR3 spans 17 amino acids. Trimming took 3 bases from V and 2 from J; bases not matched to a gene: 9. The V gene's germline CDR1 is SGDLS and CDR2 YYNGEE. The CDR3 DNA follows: TGTGCCAGCAGCGGGCTTACTAGCGGGGCCATCACAGATACGCAGTATTTT. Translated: CASSGLTSGAITDTQYF.

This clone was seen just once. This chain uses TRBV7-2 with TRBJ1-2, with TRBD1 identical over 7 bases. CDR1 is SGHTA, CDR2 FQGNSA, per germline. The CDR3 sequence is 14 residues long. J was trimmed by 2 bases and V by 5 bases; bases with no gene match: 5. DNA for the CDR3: TGTGCCAGCAGCGCCTCGACAGGGAACTATGGCTACACCTTC. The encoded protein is CASSASTGNYGYTF.

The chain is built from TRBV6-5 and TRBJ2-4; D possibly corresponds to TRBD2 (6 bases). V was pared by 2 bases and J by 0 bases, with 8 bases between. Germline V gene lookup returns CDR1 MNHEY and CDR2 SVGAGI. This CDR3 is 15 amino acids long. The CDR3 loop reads CASSYRGLAKNIQYF. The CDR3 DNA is TGTGCCAGCAGTTACAGGGGACTAGCCAAAAACATTCAGTACTTC.